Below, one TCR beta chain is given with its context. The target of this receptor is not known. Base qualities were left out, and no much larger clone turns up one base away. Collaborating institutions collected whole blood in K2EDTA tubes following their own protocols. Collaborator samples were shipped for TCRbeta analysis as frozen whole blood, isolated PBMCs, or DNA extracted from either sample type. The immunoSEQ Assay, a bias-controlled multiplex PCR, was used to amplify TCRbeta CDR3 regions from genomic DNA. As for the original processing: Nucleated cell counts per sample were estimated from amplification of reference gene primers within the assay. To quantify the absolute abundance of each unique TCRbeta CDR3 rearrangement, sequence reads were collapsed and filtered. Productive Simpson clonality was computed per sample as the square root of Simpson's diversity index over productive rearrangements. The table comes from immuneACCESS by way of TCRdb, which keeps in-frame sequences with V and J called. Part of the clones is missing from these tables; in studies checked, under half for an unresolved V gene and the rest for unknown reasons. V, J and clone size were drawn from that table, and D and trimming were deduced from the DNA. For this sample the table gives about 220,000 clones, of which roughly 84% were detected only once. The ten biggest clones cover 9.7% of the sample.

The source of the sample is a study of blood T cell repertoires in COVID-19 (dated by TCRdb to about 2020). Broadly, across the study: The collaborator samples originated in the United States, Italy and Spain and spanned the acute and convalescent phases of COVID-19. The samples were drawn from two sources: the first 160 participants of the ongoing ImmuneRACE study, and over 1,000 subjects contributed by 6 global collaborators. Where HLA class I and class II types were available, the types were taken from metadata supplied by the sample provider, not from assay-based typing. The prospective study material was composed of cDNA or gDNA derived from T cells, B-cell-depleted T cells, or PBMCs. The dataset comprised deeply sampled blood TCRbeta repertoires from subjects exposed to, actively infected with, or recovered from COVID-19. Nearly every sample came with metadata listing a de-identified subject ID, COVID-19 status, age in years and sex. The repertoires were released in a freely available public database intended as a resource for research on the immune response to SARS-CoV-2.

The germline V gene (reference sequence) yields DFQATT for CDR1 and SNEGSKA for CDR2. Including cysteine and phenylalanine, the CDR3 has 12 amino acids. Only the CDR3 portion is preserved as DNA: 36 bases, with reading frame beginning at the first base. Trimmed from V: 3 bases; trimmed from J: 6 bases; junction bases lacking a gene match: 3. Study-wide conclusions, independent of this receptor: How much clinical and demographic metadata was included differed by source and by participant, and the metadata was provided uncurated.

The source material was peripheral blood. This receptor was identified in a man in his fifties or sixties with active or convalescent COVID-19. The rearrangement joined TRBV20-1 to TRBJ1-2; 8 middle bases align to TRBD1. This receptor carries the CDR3 CSASEDRDGYTF. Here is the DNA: TGCAGTGCTAGTGAGGACAGGGATGGCTACACCTTC.